This T cell receptor (beta chain) is drawn from a study of OX40 agonist ivuxolimab in advanced cancers. The CDR3 consists of 15 residues. Germline assignment: CDR1 MGHRA and CDR2 YSYEKL. The V and J ends lost 3 bases and 3 bases respectively, with 14 bases between them. Method: immunoSEQ multiplex PCR; TCRdb's copy keeps in-frame clones and lacks some. The sample has more than 45,000 clones, roughly 88% seen once. The source of this sequence is an adult with an advanced solid tumor such as melanoma, head and neck, liver or kidney cancer. Sample: CD4+ or CD8+ T cells sorted from blood, taken in a trial of the OX40 agonist ivuxolimab. This sequence joins TRBV4-1 and TRBJ1-2, with D perhaps TRBD1 (6 bases). The CDR3 is CASSHPKGGDYGYTF. The CDR3 DNA reads TGCGCCAGCAGCCACCCAAAGGGGGGGGACTATGGCTACACCTTC.